Listed below are T cell receptor beta chains from one sample, sequenced in a study of CD8+CD57+ T cells in acquired aplastic anemia. TCRdb re-called the reads with MiXCR, one entry per CDR3 protein. The data contain approximately 300,000 distinct CDR3 sequences, approximately 57% of them singletons. The material sequenced was sorted CD4+, CD8+, or CD8+CD57+ T cells (not recorded which) from PBMCs. These receptors were obtained from a human donor with aplastic anemia. CDR3s include the opening cysteine and the closing phenylalanine or tryptophan. A D gene is named only where the DNA matches it firmly. Some rows mark clone size as missing; the rest say once, few, many or name a class of expanded clone.

CDR3 length	J gene	V gene	D gene	clone size	CDR3 DNA	CDR3 protein
13	TRBJ2-3	TRBV10-1	-	-	TGCGCCAGCAGTGGGACCCACCCAAGTACGCAGTATTTT	CASSGTHPSTQYF
13	TRBJ1-1	TRBV5-1	TRBD1	few	TGCGCCAGCCGGGACAGGGGGCTCACTGAAGCTTTCTTT	CASRDRGLTEAFF
15	TRBJ1-1	TRBV6-5	-	-	TGTGCCAGCAGTTATACAGGGCCGACGAACACTGAAGCTTTCTTT	CASSYTGPTNTEAFF
13	TRBJ2-7	TRBV7-3	-	-	TGTGCCAGCAGCTTCGGACCCTCCTACGAGCAGTACTTC	CASSFGPSYEQYF
12	TRBJ1-5	TRBV11-2	-	many	TGTGCCAGCAGCTCCCTAGGCCAGCCCCAGCATTTT	CASSSLGQPQHF
14	TRBJ2-3	TRBV6-5	-	once	TGTGCCAGCAGTTCCCTGGGACATTCAGATACGCAGTATTTT	CASSSLGHSDTQYF
18	TRBJ1-3	TRBV6-4	-	many	TGTGCCAGCAGTGACCCTGGATGCGGGGGGCAATCTGGAAACACCATATATTTT	CASSDPGCGGQSGNTIYF
14	TRBJ2-7	TRBV19	-	many	TGTGCCAGTAGTAATGGGGACATCTCCTACGAGCAGTACTTC	CASSNGDISYEQYF
15	TRBJ1-2	TRBV25-1	TRBD1	-	TGTGCCAGCAGCCCCGGACAGGGGGTGGCTTATGGCTACACCTTC	CASSPGQGVAYGYTF
15	TRBJ2-5	TRBV6-6	TRBD2	many	TGTGCCAGCAGTGAGGGACTAGCGGGGCAAGAGACCCAGTACTTC	CASSEGLAGQETQYF
14	TRBJ1-5	TRBV4-1	-	-	TGCGCCAGCAGCCCCGGGGAGGACGGGCTGCCCCAGCATTTT	CASSPGEDGLPQHF
14	TRBJ2-7	TRBV7-9	TRBD1	-	TGTGCCAGCACCACGACAGGGAAAGGTGACGAGCAGTACTTC	CASTTTGKGDEQYF
10	TRBJ1-5	TRBV9	-	-	TGTGCCGGCCGAGATCAGCCCCAGCATTTT	CAGRDQPQHF
14	TRBJ2-3	TRBV2	-	-	TGTGCCAGCAGTGTTGGACAGTACACAGATACGCAGTATTTT	CASSVGQYTDTQYF
15	TRBJ2-5	TRBV10-1	TRBD2	-	TGCGCCAGCAGTGCAGCGGGACCATCTGTGGAGACCCAGTACTTC	CASSAAGPSVETQYF
14	TRBJ2-1	TRBV24-1	TRBD2	-	TGTGCCACCAGCGCGGGACTACTCTACAATGAGCAGTTCTTC	CATSAGLLYNEQFF
12	TRBJ2-7	TRBV29-1	-	few	TGCAGCCTCGGAACCAGTTACGGGGAGCAGTACTTC	CSLGTSYGEQYF
14	TRBJ1-2	TRBV7-9	-	-	TGTGCCAGCAGCTTAGGTGGGGGGTTCTATGGCTACACCTTC	CASSLGGGFYGYTF
15	TRBJ2-6	TRBV12-3/TRBV12-4	-	-	TGTGCCAGCAGTTTAGCGACCTCTGGGGCCAACGTCCTGACTTTC	CASSLATSGANVLTF
10	TRBJ2-7	TRBV20-1	-	few	TGCAGTGCTAGTTCCTACGAGCAGTACTTC	CSASSYEQYF
16	TRBJ1-5	TRBV5-1	-	-	TGCGCCAGCAGCCCCACCCAGGGCTATAGCAATCAGCCCCAGCATTTT	CASSPTQGYSNQPQHF
13	TRBJ1-4	TRBV19	TRBD1	few	TGTGCCAGTAGTATAAGATCGGACAGGGGACGGTTTTTT	CASSIRSDRGRFF
14	TRBJ2-5	TRBV5-4	-	-	TGTGCCAGCAGCTGGGGCGGGGTTCAAGAGACCCAGTACTTC	CASSWGGVQETQYF
13	TRBJ2-2	TRBV29-1	TRBD2	-	TGCAGCCTCCGGGCTAGCGGATCCGGGGAGCTGTTTTTT	CSLRASGSGELFF
16	TRBJ1-6	TRBV19	TRBD1	-	TGTGCCAGTAGTATCCTCGGGACAGGGGACTATTCACCCCTCCACTTT	CASSILGTGDYSPLHF
12	TRBJ2-7	TRBV20-1	TRBD1	many	TGCAGTGCAGAAGACAGGGGGCGGGAGCAGTACTTC	CSAEDRGREQYF
13	TRBJ2-2	TRBV5-8	-	many	TGTGCCAGCAGCTTGGCGGGGGAGAGAGAGCTGTTTTTT	CASSLAGERELFF
15	TRBJ2-2	TRBV2	TRBD2	-	TGTGCCAGCAGCGCTAGCGGGGGTAACACCGGGGAGCTGTTTTTT	CASSASGGNTGELFF
13	TRBJ1-2	TRBV10-2	TRBD1	-	TGCGCCAGCAGTTCAGGACAGGGCGATGGCTACACCTTC	CASSSGQGDGYTF
13	TRBJ1-2	TRBV6-5	-	-	TGTGCCAGCAGTTACGGGGACTTCTATGGCTACACCTTC	CASSYGDFYGYTF
13	TRBJ1-2	TRBV15	-	few	TGTGCCACCAGCAGAGATGTGGTAGGAGGCTACACCTTC	CATSRDVVGGYTF
15	TRBJ2-6	TRBV7-2	-	-	TGTGCCAGCAGCTTAGTGGCTAGCGGGGCCAACGTCCTGACTTTC	CASSLVASGANVLTF
17	TRBJ2-2	TRBV29-1	TRBD2	-	TGCAGCGTCCCGTCGGATCTAGCGGGAGAAGGTACCGGGGAGCTGTTTTTT	CSVPSDLAGEGTGELFF
14	TRBJ2-7	TRBV10-3	-	-	TGTGCCATCAGTGGTCGACAGGCGTTCTACGAGCAGTACTTC	CAISGRQAFYEQYF
15	TRBJ1-1	TRBV5-8	-	many	TGTGCCAGCAGCTTCGGGTCAACGAGCAGCACTGAAGCTTTCTTT	CASSFGSTSSTEAFF
12	TRBJ2-1	TRBV20-1	-	-	TGCAGTGCTAGAGAAACGAATCTTGAGCAGTTCTTC	CSARETNLEQFF
14	TRBJ1-1	TRBV27	-	-	TGTGCCAGCAGTCCGAGTCCCCTTGGGACTGAAGCTTTCTTT	CASSPSPLGTEAFF